This passage covers 30 T cell receptor beta chains from one sample sequenced in a study of T cell responses to AZD1222 COVID-19 vaccine. TCRdb keeps only in-frame clones here, not all; method: immunoSEQ multiplex PCR. The sample has about 130,000 clones, roughly 90% seen once. Specimen: peripheral blood, collected 28 days after the second AZD1222 dose. Receptors were obtained from an adult who received the AZD1222 COVID-19 vaccine.

This clone was detected only once. The chain is built from TRBV19 and TRBJ2-3; D not certain. The germline V gene has CDR1 LNHDA and CDR2 SQIVND (reference sequence). This CDR3 region has 16 residues. Between the trimmed V and J ends, which lost 2 bases and 0 bases, there was a span of 12 bases. Written as DNA, the CDR3 is TGTGCCAGTAGTATAACGAAGGCAGCCAGCACAGATACGCAGTATTTT. Translated, it gives CASSITKAASTDTQYF.

The chain joins TRBV7-9 to TRBJ2-2, with TRBD1 matching over 8 bases. Trimming removed 5 bases from V and 6 bases from J; junction bases left unmatched: 5. Germline V lookup: CDR1 SEHNR, CDR2 FQNEAQ (reference sequence). The CDR3 covers 14 residues. This chain's CDR3 is CASSVDRGAGELFF. For the CDR3, the DNA is TGTGCCAGCAGCGTAGACAGGGGTGCCGGGGAGCTGTTTTTT.

The rearrangement uses TRBV7-6 and TRBJ1-4; D is possibly TRBD1 (6 bases). The germline V and J ends were trimmed by 5 bases and 7 bases, with 20 bases remaining between them. Germline CDR1 reads SGHVS; CDR2 reads FNYEAQ. This CDR3 is 16 amino acids long. The CDR3 reads CASSPRTLKGGEKLFF. The CDR3 DNA is TGTGCCAGCAGCCCCCGGACCCTCAAAGGGGGTGAAAAACTGTTTTTT.

The chain employs TRBV6-2 or TRBV6-3 and TRBJ2-7; TRBD1 might be the D (5 bases). V gave up 0 bases and J gave up 5 bases, with 14 bases separating them. There are 15 residues in the CDR3. The germline V gene encodes CDR1 MNHEY and CDR2 SVGEGT. This chain's CDR3 is CASSYSTGALDEQYF. The CDR3, as DNA: TGTGCCAGCAGTTACTCGACTGGGGCGTTGGACGAGCAGTACTTC.

This chain uses TRBV7-8 with TRBJ1-4, with D uncertain. Germline CDR1 is SGHVS and CDR2 is FQNEAQ. V lost 0 bases and J lost 8, with 4 bases in between. This CDR3 is built from 12 residues. The CDR3 bases are TGTGCCAGCAGCTTAGCAAGAGAAAAACTGTTTTTT. This gives the protein CASSLAREKLFF.

V gene TRBV4-1 combines with J gene TRBJ1-6, with a tentative D call TRBD1 (5 bases). Trimming removed 0 bases from V and 12 bases from J, with 9 bases in between. CDR1 and CDR2 (germline): MGHRA, YSYEKL. The length of the CDR3 is 13 residues. The CDR3 loop reads CASSQDRDQPLHF. The CDR3 nucleotides are TGCGCCAGCAGCCAAGATCGGGACCAACCCCTCCACTTT.

The chain has TRBV9 and TRBJ2-7, with TRBD2 matching 9 bases. After removal of 1 base from V and 3 bases from J, the junction contained 11 bases not matched to a gene. The CDR3 contains 17 residues. Germline V gene lookup returns CDR1 SGDLS and CDR2 YYNGEE. CDR3: CASSVTGTSSEYYEQYF. The DNA for the CDR3 is TGTGCCAGCAGCGTAACCGGGACTAGCTCTGAATACTACGAGCAGTACTTC.

This clone was seen a single time. V gene TRBV19 combines with J gene TRBJ2-7; 8 positions match TRBD1. CDR3 length equals 14 residues. The trim removed 7 bases at V and 1 base at J, leaving 6 bases unmatched. CDR1 and CDR2 (germline): LNHDA, SQIVND (reference sequence). CDR3: CASTPGTGSYEQYF. The CDR3 DNA is TGTGCCAGTACCCCCGGGACAGGATCCTACGAGCAGTACTTC.

The genes are TRBV24-1 and TRBJ1-5; D gene unclear. The ends were cut back, 7 bases at V and 0 bases at J, with 6 bases in the middle. The CDR3 has 13 residues. Per germline, CDR1 KGHDR and CDR2 SFDVKD. The CDR3 DNA sequence: TGTGCCACCAGCGCAAATAGCAATCAGCCCCAGCATTTT. Translating gives CATSANSNQPQHF.

The chain joins TRBV5-1 to TRBJ1-1, with TRBD1 as a possible D gene (5 bases). CDR3 size: 14 residues. V lost 1 base and J lost 5, with 12 bases in between. Germline assignment: CDR1 SGHRS and CDR2 YFSETQ. The CDR3 coding sequence is TGCGCCAGCAGCTTGAGGGGCGAATGGACTGAAGCTTTCTTT. Amino acids: CASSLRGEWTEAFF.

The CDR3 DNA follows: TGTGCCAGCAGCGCCTCCAGGGGGCACACTGAAGCTTTCTTT. Translation: CASSASRGHTEAFF. The chain links TRBV7-2 to TRBJ1-1; 8 positions match TRBD1. This CDR3 region has 14 residues. Germline V gene lookup returns CDR1 SGHTA and CDR2 FQGNSA. V lost 5 bases to trimming and J lost 3 bases; unmatched junction nucleotides: 5.

This clone appeared once. The chain carries TRBV11-3 and TRBJ2-4, with a possible D match to TRBD2 (7 bases). Germline assignment: CDR1 SGHNT and CDR2 YENEEA. The CDR3 is 15 residues long. The V end was cut by 4 bases, the J end by 3 bases, with 13 bases between. CDR3 sequence: CASSSRGEGKNIQYF. In DNA form, the CDR3 reads TGTGCCAGCAGCTCAAGGGGGGAGGGCAAAAACATTCAGTACTTC.

The genes are TRBV18 and TRBJ2-7; TRBD1 matches at 7 bases. The V and J ends lost 5 bases and 5 bases, in that order; junction bases with no gene match: 12. CDR3 length: 15 residues. CDR1 is KGHSH and CDR2 is LQKENI in the germline V gene. The CDR3 sequence is CASSSSGTEIDEQYF. The CDR3 DNA reads TGTGCCAGCTCATCTTCCGGGACAGAGATTGACGAGCAGTACTTC.

This clone appeared a single time. The V gene is TRBV6-5, the J gene TRBJ1-6; 7 nucleotides agree with TRBD1. Trimming removed 6 bases from V and 6 bases from J; junction bases left unmatched: 5. Germline loops: CDR1 MNHEY, CDR2 SVGAGI. The CDR3 length is 14 residues. The CDR3 sequence is CASRGDSRNSPLHF. The CDR3 bases are TGTGCCAGCAGGGGGGACAGCCGTAATTCACCCCTCCACTTT.

The chain couples TRBV6-2 or TRBV6-3 to TRBJ1-1, with 7 bases identical to TRBD1. From germline, CDR1 is MNHEY and CDR2 SVGEGT. This CDR3 has 12 amino acids. After removal of 6 bases from V and 5 bases from J, the junction contained 3 bases not matched to a gene. The CDR3 loop is CASSGTATEAFF. The DNA of the CDR3 is TGTGCCAGCAGCGGGACAGCTACTGAAGCTTTCTTT.

The CDR3, as DNA: TGTGCCAGCCTCCCCACAGGACGGAGGGATGGCTACACCTTC. Protein: CASLPTGRRDGYTF. This chain uses TRBV6-5 with TRBJ1-2, with D possibly being TRBD1 (5 bases). The germline gives CDR1 MNHEY, CDR2 SVGAGI. CDR3 length: 14 amino acids. With 8 bases removed from V and 6 bases from J, the gap between germline ends came to 19 bases.

The chain has TRBV9 and TRBJ1-5, with unresolved D. Germline V gene sequence: CDR1 SGDLS, CDR2 YYNGEE. The ends were cut back, 0 bases at V and 4 bases at J, with 8 bases in the middle. This CDR3 is 14 amino acids long. CDR3 sequence (DNA): TGTGCCAGCAGCGTAGGCCCAGAGAATCAGCCCCAGCATTTT. Protein product: CASSVGPENQPQHF.

This chain connects TRBV9 to TRBJ1-6; a possible D gene is TRBD1 (5 bases). CDR1 is SGDLS, CDR2 YYNGEE, per germline. With 3 bases removed from V and 4 bases from J, the gap between germline ends came to 11 bases. This CDR3 spans 15 amino acids. DNA of the CDR3: TGTGCCAGCAGCGGGGGGGACCCATATAATTCACCCCTCCACTTT. This translates into CASSGGDPYNSPLHF.

The V gene is TRBV5-1, the J gene TRBJ2-1, with D possibly TRBD1 on 5 matching bases. Germline-derived CDR1 and CDR2 are SGHRS and YFSETQ. V lost 0 bases and J 2 bases, leaving 12 bases between the germline ends. The CDR3 runs 16 residues. The DNA of the CDR3 is TGCGCCAGCAGCTTGGGATCGGACACGGCCTACAATGAGCAGTTCTTC. As protein: CASSLGSDTAYNEQFF.

V and J are TRBV4-1 and TRBJ1-5; a weak D match, TRBD1 (6 bases). Germline CDR1 and CDR2: MGHRA and YSYEKL. This CDR3 spans 17 amino acids. V shed 3 bases and J shed 2 bases, with 17 bases lying between them. The CDR3 region is CASSQDKGGLGNQPQHF. CDR3 coding DNA: TGCGCCAGCAGCCAGGACAAAGGGGGATTGGGCAATCAGCCCCAGCATTTT.

The chain recombines TRBV6-2 or TRBV6-3 with TRBJ2-7; 7 nucleotides agree with TRBD2. CDR1 and CDR2 from the germline V gene are MNHEY and SVGEGT. CDR3 length: 14 amino acids. The V and J ends lost 4 bases and 1 base, in that order; junction bases with no gene match: 4. The CDR3 spells CASSWGGGSYEQYF. The CDR3 DNA reads TGTGCCAGCAGTTGGGGCGGGGGATCCTACGAGCAGTACTTC.

The genes are TRBV7-2 and TRBJ1-1; D gene unclear. Trimming pared 4 bases from V and 3 bases from J, leaving 12 bases between. Germline-derived CDR1 and CDR2 are SGHTA and FQGNSA. The CDR3 is 14 amino acids. The CDR3 bases are TGTGCCAGCAGCTCGGACTACCTTTACACTGAAGCTTTCTTT. It encodes CASSSDYLYTEAFF.

The CDR3 region has the DNA TGTGCCAGCAGCTCCCGACAGGGGGCGCCTGAAGCTTTCTTT. Translated: CASSSRQGAPEAFF. The V and J genes are TRBV7-2 and TRBJ1-1; 10 bases fit TRBD1. Germline CDR1 and CDR2: SGHTA and FQGNSA. J was trimmed by 6 bases and V by 4 bases; bases with no gene match: 5. The CDR3 runs to 14 residues.

The genes are TRBV7-8 and TRBJ2-1; D is undetermined. CDR1 is SGHVS and CDR2 is FQNEAQ in the germline V gene. The CDR3 runs to 16 residues. Trimming removed 3 bases from V and 0 bases from J, with 12 bases in between. This CDR3 reads CASSFGFTSSYNEQFF. CDR3 coding DNA: TGTGCCAGCAGCTTTGGGTTCACCTCCTCCTACAATGAGCAGTTCTTC.

V is TRBV6-2 or TRBV6-3 and J is TRBJ1-2, with TRBD1 as a possible D gene (5 bases). The ends were cut back, 6 bases at V and 8 bases at J, with 16 bases in the middle. This CDR3 comprises 13 residues. From germline, CDR1 is MNHEY and CDR2 SVGEGT. The CDR3 DNA follows: TGTGCCAGCAGCCATCAGGACACTCTCGGCTACACCTTC. This sequence encodes CASSHQDTLGYTF.

The chain carries TRBV14 and TRBJ2-7; TRBD2 is a possible D gene (7 bases). The CDR3 length is 22 residues. CDR1 and CDR2 (germline): SGHDN, FVKESK. Trimming took off 4 bases at V and 6 bases at J, with 40 bases between the two ends. CDR3 bases: TGTGCCAGCAGCCCCGTTTGGGGGGGCTTTTTAAGCCCCATTATCGGTGAGTCCGAGCAGTACTTC. Its translation is CASSPVWGGFLSPIIGESEQYF. The full variable domain, rest sourced from reference TRBV14 and TRBJ2-7, is EAGVTQFPSHSVIEKGQTVTLRCDPISGHDNLYWYRRVMGKEIKFLLHFVKESKQDESGMPNNRFLAERTGGTYSTLKVQPAELEDSGVYFCASSPVWGGFLSPIIGESEQYFGPGTRLTVT.

The chain recombines TRBV5-5 with TRBJ2-1, with TRBD2 matching over 7 bases. CDR3 length: 16 amino acids. Germline assignment: CDR1 SGHKS and CDR2 YYEKEE (reference sequence). J lost 6 bases, V lost 7 bases, and 16 bases had no gene match. CDR3 sequence: CASAPRRAGTINEQFF. Here the CDR3 DNA reads TGTGCCAGCGCCCCACGGAGGGCAGGGACTATCAATGAGCAGTTCTTC.

The rearrangement links TRBV9 to TRBJ2-3; 8 bases are a match to TRBD1. This CDR3 comprises 16 residues. Germline V gene data show CDR1 as SGDLS and CDR2 as YYNGEE. The J segment lost 0 bases and the V segment lost 4 bases, leaving 7 bases of the junction unmatched. CDR3 coding DNA: TGTGCCAGCAGCACTTCCGGGACAGGAAGCACAGATACGCAGTATTTT. Translation gives CASSTSGTGSTDTQYF.

The chain employs TRBV6-5 and TRBJ2-3; D remains ambiguous. The CDR3 extends over 16 amino acids. Trimming removed 2 bases at V and 2 bases at J, with 14 bases between. Germline V gene lookup returns CDR1 MNHEY and CDR2 SVGAGI. The CDR3 is CASSYRVTGPTDTQYF. The CDR3 nucleotides read TGTGCCAGCAGTTACCGGGTTACTGGGCCCACAGATACGCAGTATTTT.

V and J are TRBV3-1 (or the pseudogene TRBV3-2) and TRBJ2-3, with D perhaps assigned TRBD1 or TRBD2 (5 bases each). Germline V gene data show CDR1 as LGHDT and CDR2 as YNNKEL (reference sequence). The CDR3 is made up of 15 amino acids. V was shortened by 1 base and J by 4 bases, with 12 bases between the two germline ends. The DNA of the CDR3 is TGTGCCAGCAGCCAAGGAGGGGCAGGCGCAGATACGCAGTATTTT. Translated: CASSQGGAGADTQYF.